This T cell receptor beta chain was identified during a study of CD8+ T cells in alopecia areata (dated by TCRdb to the late 2010s). Concerning the study at large: Treated patients were enrolled in an open-label pilot trial of oral tofacitinib at 5 to 10 mg twice daily for moderate-to-severe alopecia areata. On the human side, TCRbeta sequencing was run on scalp tissue and on sorted CD4+ and CD8+ peripheral blood T cells from healthy controls and from alopecia areata patients with either patchy or totalis/universalis disease. TCRbeta CDR3 regions were amplified by immunoSEQ multiplex PCR using 35 Vbeta forward and 13 Jbeta reverse primers. Tofacitinib was given for 6 to 18 months, followed by 6 months of follow-up off drug to assess delayed response and recurrence. RNA was extracted with the PAXgene miRNA kit for fixed scalp, the miRNeasy kit for PBMCs, and the RNeasy kit for mouse skin. Clonality in the scalp was compared among normal scalp (n=4), patchy alopecia areata scalp (n=8), and alopecia totalis/universalis scalp (n=8). Disease severity in treated patients was measured with the SALT score, which quantifies the percentage of affected scalp surface area. Patients on tofacitinib were biopsied at baseline and after 4 and 24 weeks of treatment, and several of the patients also had a later scalp biopsy. The study used high-throughput TCRbeta sequencing to examine T cell clonal expansion in alopecia areata, in both the C3H/HeJ mouse model and human patients. What the study reported, not specific to this receptor: Scalp TCR repertoire analysis is complicated because resident alphabeta T cells in normal human skin are also sequenced, whereas mouse skin is dominated by gammadelta T cells. During tofacitinib treatment, many expanded lesional clones remained in scalp and blood, and this persistence may partly explain relapse after treatment is stopped. TCR sequences shared between patients were less clear than in mice, possibly partly because of HLA diversity in the patient population. Lesional scalp, especially in alopecia totalis/universalis, showed higher clonality and more expanded CD8+ clones than normal scalp, suggesting antigenic drive. Because the treated cohort was small and included a single nonresponder, larger studies are needed to assess links between baseline CD8+ expansion and response. Tofacitinib significantly lowered scalp clonality and the number of expanded CD8+ clones among the top 100 scalp clones.

The germline V gene specifies SQVTM as CDR1 and ANQGSEA as CDR2. Trimming removed 3 bases from V and 4 bases from J, leaving 15 bases between the germline ends. Including cysteine and phenylalanine, the CDR3 has 14 amino acids. The DNA shown is the 42-base CDR3, in frame from base 1. Library generation was performed with the immunoSEQ multiplex PCR assay. RNA was extracted from all samples and reverse transcribed into cDNA as template for TCR sequencing. First-strand cDNA was synthesized with SuperScript III using a 2:1 mix of oligo-dT and random hexamers. A synthetic immune receptor repertoire was used to assess amplification bias, and residual bias was removed computationally. In the original analysis: Raw reads were preprocessed for error removal, and CDR3 was defined according to IMGT conventions as running from the conserved cysteine to phenylalanine. To get clonality, Shannon entropy was normalized by log2 of the number of productive unique TCRs and the result was subtracted from 1. CD4 or CD8 identity of scalp clones was inferred by cross-referencing scalp TCRbeta sequences with sorted blood CD4 and CD8 repertoires. TCRdb's version of the immuneACCESS table is confined to in-frame rearrangements and falls short of the full clone set. An unresolved V gene accounts for under half of the shortfall where checked; the remainder is of unknown origin. The DNA was the basis for D and trimming; V, J and clone size are from that table. The sample has 110,000 or so clones on record, around 58% of them singletons. The leading ten clones occupy roughly 30% of the sample.

In the paper's terms, the time point label means: around 28 days on oral tofacitinib. Read against the paper, the sample's treatment or condition label means: oral pan-JAK inhibitor, 5-10 mg twice daily. Peripheral blood and lesional scalp punch biopsies were obtained from patients with alopecia areata. PBMCs were isolated by density centrifugation and stained for CD3, CD4 and CD8, after which CD4+ and CD8+ T cells were sorted on a FACSAria. In its sample, this clone was seen a few times. No antigen is known for it. The input lacks base qualities; no much larger clone sits a single base away. The sample in question was CD8+ T cells sorted from blood, obtained at week 4, from a patient treated with tofacitinib. The origin of this receptor is a human donor with alopecia areata. The rearrangement combines TRBV29-1 with TRBJ1-2; 5 matching bases give a weak D call of TRBD1. The nucleotide sequence is given as TGCAGCGTTGACCTAGGTGGGGGTTCCTATGGCTACACCTTC. Its translation is CSVDLGGGSYGYTF. With the rest looked up from the reference TRBV29-1 and TRBJ1-2 genes rather than sequenced, the full variable domain is SAVISQKPSRDICQRGTSLTIQCQVDSQVTMMFWYRQQPGQSLTLIATANQGSEATYESGFVIDKFPISRPNLTFSTLTVSNMSPEDSSIYLCSVDLGGGSYGYTFGSGTRLTVV.